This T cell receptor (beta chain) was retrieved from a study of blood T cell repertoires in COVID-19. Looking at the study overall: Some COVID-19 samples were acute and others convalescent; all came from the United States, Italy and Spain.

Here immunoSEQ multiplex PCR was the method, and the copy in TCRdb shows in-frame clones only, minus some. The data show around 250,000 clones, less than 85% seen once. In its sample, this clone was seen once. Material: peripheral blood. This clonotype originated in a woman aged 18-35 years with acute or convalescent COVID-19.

The CDR3 coding sequence is TGTGCCAGCAGTTACTCGTCCGGGAGCCACGAGCAGTACTTC. This encodes CASSYSSGSHEQYF. The J gene is TRBJ2-7, the V gene TRBV6-5; possible D gene TRBD2, 6 bases. V was pared by 0 bases and J by 5 bases, with 11 bases between. The CDR3 loop spans 14 amino acids. Per germline, CDR1 MNHEY and CDR2 SVGAGI.